The T cell receptor (beta chain) described here comes from a study of T cell responses to AZD1222 COVID-19 vaccine. Study-wide results and caveats: The study sampled repertoires only after the peak T cell response. Among the donors, most were white British and more were female, and clonal diversity was possibly underestimated.

The CDR3 sequence is 14 residues long. V lost 1 base and J lost 4, with 8 bases in between. Germline lookup yields CDR1 MDHEN and CDR2 SYDVKM. Pooling of second doses given at about 4 or about 12 weeks was done. Comment on this clone: Its specificity is unknown.

The protocol was immunoSEQ multiplex PCR, while the TCRdb copy is restricted to in-frame clones and leaves out a portion. Here the sample spans about 160,000 clones, under 95% being singletons. The TCR was taken from an adult who received the AZD1222 COVID-19 vaccine. The chain has TRBV28 and TRBJ2-4, with a possible D match to TRBD1 (5 bases). The sequenced sample was peripheral blood, obtained 28 days after the second AZD1222 dose. CDR3 nucleotides: TGTGCCAGCAGTTTATTACAGGCTAAAAACATTCAGTACTTC. It is translated as CASSLLQAKNIQYF.